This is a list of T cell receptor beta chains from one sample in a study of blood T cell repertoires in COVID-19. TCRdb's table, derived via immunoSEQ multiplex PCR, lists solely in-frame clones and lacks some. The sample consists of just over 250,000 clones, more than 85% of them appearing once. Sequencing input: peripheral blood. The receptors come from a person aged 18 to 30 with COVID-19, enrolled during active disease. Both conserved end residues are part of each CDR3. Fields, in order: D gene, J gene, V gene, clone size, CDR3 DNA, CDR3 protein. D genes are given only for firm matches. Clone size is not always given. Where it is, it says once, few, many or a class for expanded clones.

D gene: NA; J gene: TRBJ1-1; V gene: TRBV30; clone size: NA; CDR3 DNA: TGTGCCTGGAGTGTACTGGGCAGAGCGAACACTGAAGCTTTCTTT; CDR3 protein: CAWSVLGRANTEAFF
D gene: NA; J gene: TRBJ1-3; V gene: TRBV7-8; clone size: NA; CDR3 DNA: TGTGCCAGCAGCTTAGGGGGGCCTTTCTCTGGAAACACCATATATTTT; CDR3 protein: CASSLGGPFSGNTIYF
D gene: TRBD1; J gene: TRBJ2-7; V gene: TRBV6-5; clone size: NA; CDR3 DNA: TGTGCCAGCAGTTACAATGGACAGGGGGCTTACGAGCAGTACTTC; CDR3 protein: CASSYNGQGAYEQYF
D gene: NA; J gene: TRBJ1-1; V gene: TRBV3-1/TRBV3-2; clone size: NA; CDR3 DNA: TGTGCCAGCAGCCAGGGCAGCTACTCGGAAGCTTTCTTT; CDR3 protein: CASSQGSYSEAFF
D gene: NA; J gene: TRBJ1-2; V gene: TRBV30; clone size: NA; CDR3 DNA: TGTGCCTGGAGTGTACTAGGTGCAAACTATGGCTACACCTTC; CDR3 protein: CAWSVLGANYGYTF
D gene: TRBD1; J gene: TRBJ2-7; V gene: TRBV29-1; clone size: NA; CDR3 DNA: TGCAGCGCAAGTCCCGGGACAGGGCCCTACGAGCAGTACTTC; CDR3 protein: CSASPGTGPYEQYF
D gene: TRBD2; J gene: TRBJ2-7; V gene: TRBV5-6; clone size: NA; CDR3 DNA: TGTGCCAGCAGCATGAGGACTAGCGGGCCATCCTACGAGCAGTACTTC; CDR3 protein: CASSMRTSGPSYEQYF
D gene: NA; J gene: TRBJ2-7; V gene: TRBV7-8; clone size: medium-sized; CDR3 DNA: TGTGCCAGCAGCTTATTGGCCTCGGGCTACGAGCAGTACTTC; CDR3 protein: CASSLLASGYEQYF
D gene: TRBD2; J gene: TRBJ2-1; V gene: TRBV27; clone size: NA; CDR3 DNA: TGTGCCAGCAGTCCTACCGGACTAGCGGGAGGCATTCCCGATGAGCAGTTCTTC; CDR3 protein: CASSPTGLAGGIPDEQFF
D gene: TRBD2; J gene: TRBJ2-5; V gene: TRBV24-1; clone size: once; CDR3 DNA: TGTGCCACCAGTGATTCACTAGCGGGAGAGACCCAGTACTTC; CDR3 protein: CATSDSLAGETQYF
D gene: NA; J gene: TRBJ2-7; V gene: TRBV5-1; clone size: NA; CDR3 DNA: TGCGCCAGCAGCCCCGGTCCGAGCGAAACCTACGAGCAGTACTTC; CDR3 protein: CASSPGPSETYEQYF
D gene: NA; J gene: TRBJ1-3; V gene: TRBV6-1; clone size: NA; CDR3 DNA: TGTGCCAGCAGTGAGTCTATAGGCGGCAGCTCTGGAAACACCATATATTTT; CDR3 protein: CASSESIGGSSGNTIYF
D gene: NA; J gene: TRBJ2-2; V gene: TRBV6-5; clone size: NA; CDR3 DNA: TGTGCCAGCAGTTACTCCACGGGGACCGGGGAGCTGTTTTTT; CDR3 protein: CASSYSTGTGELFF
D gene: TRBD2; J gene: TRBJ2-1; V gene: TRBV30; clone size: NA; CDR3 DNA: TGTGCCTGGAGTGATAGCGGGAGGGCCTACAATGAGCAGTTCTTC; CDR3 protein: CAWSDSGRAYNEQFF
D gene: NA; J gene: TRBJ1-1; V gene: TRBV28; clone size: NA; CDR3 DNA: TGTGCCAGCAGTTTAGGGGGGGCTGGGAACACTGAAGCTTTCTTT; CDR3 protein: CASSLGGAGNTEAFF
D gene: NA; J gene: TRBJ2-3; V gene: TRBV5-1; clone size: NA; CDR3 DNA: TGCGCCAGCAGGACAGGATTCACAGATACGCAGTATTTT; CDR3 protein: CASRTGFTDTQYF
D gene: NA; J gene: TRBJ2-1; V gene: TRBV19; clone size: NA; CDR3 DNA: TGTGCCAGTAGTATTCCCCACCGGATGGCGCTAACAGACAATGAGCAGTTCTTC; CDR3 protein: CASSIPHRMALTDNEQFF
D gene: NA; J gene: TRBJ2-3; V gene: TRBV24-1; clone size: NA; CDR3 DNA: TGTGCCACCAGTGACCTTGTACAGGATACGCAGTATTTT; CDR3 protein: CATSDLVQDTQYF
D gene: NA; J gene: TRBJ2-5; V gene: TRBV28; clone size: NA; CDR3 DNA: TGTGCCAGCAGAAGGGGAGGTGTAGAGACCCAGTACTTC; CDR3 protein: CASRRGGVETQYF
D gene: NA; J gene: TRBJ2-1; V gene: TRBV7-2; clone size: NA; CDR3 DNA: TGTGCCAGCAGACCCTCGACTAACTACAATGAGCAGTTCTTC; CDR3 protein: CASRPSTNYNEQFF
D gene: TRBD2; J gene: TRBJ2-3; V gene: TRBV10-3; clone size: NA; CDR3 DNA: TGTGCCATCAGTGAGTCGACTAGCGTCACAGATACGCAGTATTTT; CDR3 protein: CAISESTSVTDTQYF
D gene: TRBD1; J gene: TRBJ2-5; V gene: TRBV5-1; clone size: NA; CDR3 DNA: TGCGCCAGCGCGCTCCTGGGACAGGGTATGGAGGAGACCCAGTACTTC; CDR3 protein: CASALLGQGMEETQYF
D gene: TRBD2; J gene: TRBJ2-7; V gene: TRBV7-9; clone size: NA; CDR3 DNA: TGTGCCAGCAGCTTAGAAAGGTCTAGCGGGAGCCACGAGCAGTACTTC; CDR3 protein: CASSLERSSGSHEQYF
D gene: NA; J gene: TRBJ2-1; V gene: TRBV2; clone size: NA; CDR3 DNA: TGTGCCAGCAGGTGGGGACTTTCCTACAATGAGCAGTTCTTC; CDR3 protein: CASRWGLSYNEQFF
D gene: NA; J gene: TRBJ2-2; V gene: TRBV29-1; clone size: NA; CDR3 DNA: TGCAGCGCTGGGACATACGACACCGGGGAGCTGTTTTTT; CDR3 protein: CSAGTYDTGELFF
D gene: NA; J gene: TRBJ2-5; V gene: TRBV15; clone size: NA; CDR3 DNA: TGTGCCACCGTACCAAGGGGGACAAGAACGGAGACCCAGTACTTC; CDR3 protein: CATVPRGTRTETQYF
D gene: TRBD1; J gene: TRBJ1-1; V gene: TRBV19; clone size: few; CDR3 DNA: TGTGCCAGTAGTACCGAGACAGGGCCTGAAGCTTTCTTT; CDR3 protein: CASSTETGPEAFF
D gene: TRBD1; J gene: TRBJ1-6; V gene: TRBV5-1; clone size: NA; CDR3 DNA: TGCGCCAGCAGCCAGGGACAGGGGGCCTCACCCCTCCACTTT; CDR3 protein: CASSQGQGASPLHF
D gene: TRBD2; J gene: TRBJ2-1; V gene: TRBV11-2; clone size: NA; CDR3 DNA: TGTGCCAGCAGCTTAAGGCGGGAGGGCTCCTACAATGAGCAGTTCTTC; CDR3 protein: CASSLRREGSYNEQFF
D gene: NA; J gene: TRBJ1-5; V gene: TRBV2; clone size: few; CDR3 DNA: TGTGCCAGCAGTGAATCTTACACATCGAATCAGCCCCAGCATTTT; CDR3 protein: CASSESYTSNQPQHF
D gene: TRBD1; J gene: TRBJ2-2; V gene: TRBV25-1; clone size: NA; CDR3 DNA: TGTGCCAGCAGGACAGGGGGCAACGGCGGGGAGCTGTTTTTT; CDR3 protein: CASRTGGNGGELFF
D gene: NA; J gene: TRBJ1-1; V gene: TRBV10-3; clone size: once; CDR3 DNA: TGTGCCATCAGAGAAACGGACAGGAACACTGAAGCTTTCTTT; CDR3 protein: CAIRETDRNTEAFF
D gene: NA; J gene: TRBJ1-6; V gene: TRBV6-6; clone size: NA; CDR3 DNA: TGTGCCAGCAGTTACTCGACAGGCTTAACTTCACCCCTCCACTTT; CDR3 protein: CASSYSTGLTSPLHF
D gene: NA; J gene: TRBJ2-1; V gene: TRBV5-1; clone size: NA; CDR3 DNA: TGCGCCAGTAGAGGGACAAACTATTACAATGAGCAGTTCTTC; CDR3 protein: CASRGTNYYNEQFF
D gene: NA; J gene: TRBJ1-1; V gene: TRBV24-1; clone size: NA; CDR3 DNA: TGTGCCACCAGTCGAGGTGGGTACACTGAAGCTTTCTTT; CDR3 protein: CATSRGGYTEAFF
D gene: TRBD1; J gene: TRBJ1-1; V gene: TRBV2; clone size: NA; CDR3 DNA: TGTGCCAGCAGTGAGGACAGGGACGGCACTGAAGCTTTCTTT; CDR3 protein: CASSEDRDGTEAFF
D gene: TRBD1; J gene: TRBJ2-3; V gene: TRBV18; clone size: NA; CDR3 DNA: TGTGCCAGCTCACCAAGTGGGACAGGGGTAAATACGCAGTATTTT; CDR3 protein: CASSPSGTGVNTQYF
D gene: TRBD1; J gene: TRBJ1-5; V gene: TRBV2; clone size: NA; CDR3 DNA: TGTGCCAGCAGTCGGACAGGGATGGGCAATCAGCCCCAGCATTTT; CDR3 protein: CASSRTGMGNQPQHF
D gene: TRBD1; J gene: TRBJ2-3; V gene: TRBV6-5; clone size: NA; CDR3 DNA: TGTGCCAGCCAGGGACAGGCTGGCGCAGATACGCAGTATTTT; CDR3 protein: CASQGQAGADTQYF
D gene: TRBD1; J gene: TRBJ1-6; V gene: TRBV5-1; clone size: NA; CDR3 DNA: TGCGCCAGCAGCTCCGGACAGGGAGGGAATTCACCCCTCCACTTT; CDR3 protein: CASSSGQGGNSPLHF
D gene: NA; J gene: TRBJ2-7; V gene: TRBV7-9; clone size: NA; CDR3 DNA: TGTGCCAGCAACTCCGGCGGGGACGAGCAGTACTTC; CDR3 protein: CASNSGGDEQYF
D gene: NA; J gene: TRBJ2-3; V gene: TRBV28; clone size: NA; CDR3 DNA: TGTGCCAGCGACGATAGGGGGAAAACGCAGTATTTT; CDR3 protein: CASDDRGKTQYF
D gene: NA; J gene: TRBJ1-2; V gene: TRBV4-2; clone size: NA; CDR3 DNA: TGTGCCAGCACCGAACCATCGGGGACAATTAATGGCTACACCTTC; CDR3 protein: CASTEPSGTINGYTF
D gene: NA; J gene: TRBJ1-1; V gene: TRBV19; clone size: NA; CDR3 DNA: TGTGCCAGTAGTATGGGCGGGGGCACCGAAGCTTTCTTT; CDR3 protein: CASSMGGGTEAFF
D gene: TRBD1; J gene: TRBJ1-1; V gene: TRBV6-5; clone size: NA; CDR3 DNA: TGTGCCAGCAGACAGGGGGTAAACACTGAAGCTTTCTTT; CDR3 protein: CASRQGVNTEAFF
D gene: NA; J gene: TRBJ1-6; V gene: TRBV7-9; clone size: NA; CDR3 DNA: TGTGCCAGCAGCTTCGGGACAAGCAGGAGCTCCTATAATTCACCCCTCCACTTT; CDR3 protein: CASSFGTSRSSYNSPLHF
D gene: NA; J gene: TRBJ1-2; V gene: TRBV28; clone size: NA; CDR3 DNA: TGTGCCAGCAGTTTAGGGGGGGTTTATGGCTACACCTTC; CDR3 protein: CASSLGGVYGYTF
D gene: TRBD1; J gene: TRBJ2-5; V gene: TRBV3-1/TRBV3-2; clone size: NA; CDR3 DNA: TGTGCCAGCAGCCGGGGACAGTCCCCCGGGGAGACCCAGTACTTC; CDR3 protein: CASSRGQSPGETQYF
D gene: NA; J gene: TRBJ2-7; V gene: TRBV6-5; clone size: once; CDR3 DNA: TGTGCCAGCAGTAGCCGGGTCCCAACCTACGAGCAGTACTTC; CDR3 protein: CASSSRVPTYEQYF